This T cell receptor (beta chain) was recovered during a study of CD8 T cells in ankylosing spondylitis. The CDR3 sequence is 15 residues long. Trimming left V 7 bases short and J 0 bases short, with 12 bases between. The germline gives CDR1 KGHDR, CDR2 SFDVKD. There are many counts of this clonotype. Antigen: not known. The study's findings and limits: Reactive arthritis synovial fluid and blood were previously reported to contain some motif variants. Clones that were linked to disease were CD8+ and were relatively rare in peripheral blood. Matched ankylosing spondylitis synovial fluid reportedly contained a significantly enriched population of disease-linked clones. Among TCR beta sequences, a motif of several highly homologous variants appeared characteristic of ankylosing spondylitis blood.

Quantitative 5'-RACE was performed with molecular barcodes, and it yielded the TCR beta libraries. TCRdb redid the calling of the 5' RACE reads with MiXCR, one entry per CDR3 protein. The sample comprises fewer than 650,000 distinct CDR3 sequences, 10% to 15% of which are singletons, and under 7.5% rests with the top ten. The TCR comes from a male donor with ankylosing spondylitis. The chain employs TRBV24-1 and TRBJ2-1, with D hard to call. The specimen was blood, either unsorted or a sorted T cell fraction (not recorded which). The chain's CDR3 is CATRGKTSSYNEQFF. The CDR3 DNA reads TGTGCCACCAGGGGGAAAACAAGCTCCTACAATGAGCAGTTCTTC.